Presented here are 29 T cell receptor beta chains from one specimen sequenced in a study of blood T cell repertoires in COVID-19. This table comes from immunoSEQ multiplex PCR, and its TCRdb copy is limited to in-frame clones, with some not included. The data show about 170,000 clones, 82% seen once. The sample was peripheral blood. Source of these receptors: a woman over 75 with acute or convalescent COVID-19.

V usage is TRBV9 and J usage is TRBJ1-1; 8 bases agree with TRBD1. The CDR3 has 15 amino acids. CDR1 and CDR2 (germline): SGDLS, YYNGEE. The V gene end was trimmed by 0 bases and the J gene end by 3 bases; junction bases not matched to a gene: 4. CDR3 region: CASSVEDRVDTEAFF. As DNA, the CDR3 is TGTGCCAGCAGCGTAGAGGACAGGGTCGACACTGAAGCTTTCTTT.

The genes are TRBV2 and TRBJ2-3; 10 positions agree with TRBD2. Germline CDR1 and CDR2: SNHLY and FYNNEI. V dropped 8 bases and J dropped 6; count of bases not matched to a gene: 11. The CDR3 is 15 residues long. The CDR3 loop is CASATSTSGIDTQYF. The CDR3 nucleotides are TGTGCCAGCGCTACCTCAACTAGCGGGATCGATACGCAGTATTTT.

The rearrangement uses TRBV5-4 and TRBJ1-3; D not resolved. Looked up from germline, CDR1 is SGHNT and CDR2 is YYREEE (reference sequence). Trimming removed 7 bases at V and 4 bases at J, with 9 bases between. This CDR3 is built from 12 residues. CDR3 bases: TGTGCCAGCCCCCTAAGAGGAAACACCATATATTTT. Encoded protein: CASPLRGNTIYF.

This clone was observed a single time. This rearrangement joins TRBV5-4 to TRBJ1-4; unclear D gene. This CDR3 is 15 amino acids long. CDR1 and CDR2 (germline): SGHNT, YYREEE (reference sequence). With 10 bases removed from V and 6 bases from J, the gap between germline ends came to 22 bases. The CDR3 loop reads CARDARRAGDEKLFF. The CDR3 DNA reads TGTGCCCGCGACGCCCGAAGGGCGGGCGATGAAAAACTGTTTTTT.

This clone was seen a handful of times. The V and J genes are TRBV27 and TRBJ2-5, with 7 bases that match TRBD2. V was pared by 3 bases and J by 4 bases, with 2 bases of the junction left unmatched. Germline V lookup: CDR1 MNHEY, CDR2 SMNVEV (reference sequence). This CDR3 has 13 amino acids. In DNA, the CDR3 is TGTGCCAGCAGTTTGCCGGGGGGAGAGACCCAGTACTTC. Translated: CASSLPGGETQYF.

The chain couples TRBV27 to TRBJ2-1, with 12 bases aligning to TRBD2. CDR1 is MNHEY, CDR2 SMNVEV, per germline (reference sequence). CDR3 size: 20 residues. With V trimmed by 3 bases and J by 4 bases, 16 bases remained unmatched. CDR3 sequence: CASSLAMRLGLAGGYNEQFF. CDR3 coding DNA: TGTGCCAGCAGTTTGGCCATGCGTCTGGGGCTAGCGGGAGGGTACAATGAGCAGTTCTTC.

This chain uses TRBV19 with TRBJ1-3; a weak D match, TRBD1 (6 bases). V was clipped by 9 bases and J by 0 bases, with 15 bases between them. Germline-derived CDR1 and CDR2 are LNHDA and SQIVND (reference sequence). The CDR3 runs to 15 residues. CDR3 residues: CASSSRGNSGNTIYF. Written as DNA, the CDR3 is TGTGCCAGCTCCTCTAGGGGGAACTCTGGAAACACCATATATTTT. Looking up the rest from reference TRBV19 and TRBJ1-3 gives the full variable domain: DGGITQSPKYLFRKEGQNVTLSCEQNLNHDAMYWYRQDPGQGLRLIYYSQIVNDFQKGDIAEGYSVSREKKESFPLTVTSAQKNPTAFYLCASSSRGNSGNTIYFGEGSWLTVV.

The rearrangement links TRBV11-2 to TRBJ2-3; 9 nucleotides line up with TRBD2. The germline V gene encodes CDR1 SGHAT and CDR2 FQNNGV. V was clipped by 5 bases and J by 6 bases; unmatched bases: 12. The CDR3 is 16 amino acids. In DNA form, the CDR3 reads TGTGCCAGCAGCCAACCCTCAGCGGGAGGAAGGGATACGCAGTATTTT. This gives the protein CASSQPSAGGRDTQYF.

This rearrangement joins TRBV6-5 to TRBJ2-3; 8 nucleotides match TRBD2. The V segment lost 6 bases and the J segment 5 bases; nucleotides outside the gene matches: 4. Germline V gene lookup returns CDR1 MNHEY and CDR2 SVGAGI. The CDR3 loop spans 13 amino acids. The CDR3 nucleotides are TGTGCCAGCAGAAATCTAGCGGGAGATACGCAGTATTTT. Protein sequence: CASRNLAGDTQYF.

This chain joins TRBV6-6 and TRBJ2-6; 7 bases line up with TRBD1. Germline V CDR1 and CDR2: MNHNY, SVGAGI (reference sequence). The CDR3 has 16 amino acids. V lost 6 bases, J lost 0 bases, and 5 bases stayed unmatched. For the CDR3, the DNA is TGTGCCAGCAGCAGGGACAGATACTCTGGGGCCAACGTCCTGACTTTC. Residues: CASSRDRYSGANVLTF.

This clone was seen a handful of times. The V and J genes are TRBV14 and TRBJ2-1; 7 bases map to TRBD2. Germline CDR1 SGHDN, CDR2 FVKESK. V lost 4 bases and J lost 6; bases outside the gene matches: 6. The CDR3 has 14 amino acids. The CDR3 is CASSRLAAFNEQFF. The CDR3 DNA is TGTGCCAGCAGCCGACTAGCAGCATTCAATGAGCAGTTCTTC.

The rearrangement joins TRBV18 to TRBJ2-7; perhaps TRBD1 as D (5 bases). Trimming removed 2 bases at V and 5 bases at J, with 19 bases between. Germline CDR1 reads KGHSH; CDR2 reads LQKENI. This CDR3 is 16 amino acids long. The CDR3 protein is CASSPTPTVTGDEQYF. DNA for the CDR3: TGTGCCAGCTCACCAACACCGACAGTAACGGGTGACGAGCAGTACTTC.

The CDR3 protein is CASSSGGTNIQYF. The CDR3 bases are TGTGCCAGCAGTTCCGGGGGGACAAACATTCAGTACTTC. The V gene is TRBV28, the J gene TRBJ2-4; 7 bases fit TRBD2. The length of the CDR3 is 13 residues. J was trimmed by 6 bases and V by 4 bases; bases with no gene match: 3. Germline V CDR1 and CDR2: MDHEN, SYDVKM.

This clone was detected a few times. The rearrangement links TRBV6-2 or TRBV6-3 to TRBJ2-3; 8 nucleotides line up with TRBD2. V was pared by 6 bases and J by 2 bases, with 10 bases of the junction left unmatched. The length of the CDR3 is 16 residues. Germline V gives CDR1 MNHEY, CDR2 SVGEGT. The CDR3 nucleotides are TGTGCCAGCAGCTCCACGGCGGGAGGCCTCACAGATACGCAGTATTTT. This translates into CASSSTAGGLTDTQYF.

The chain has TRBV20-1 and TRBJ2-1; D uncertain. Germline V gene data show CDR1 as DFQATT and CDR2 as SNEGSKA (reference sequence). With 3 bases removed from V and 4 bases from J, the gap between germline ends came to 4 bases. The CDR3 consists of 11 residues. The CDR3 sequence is CSARSYNEQFF. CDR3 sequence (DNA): TGCAGTGCTAGGAGTTACAATGAGCAGTTCTTC.

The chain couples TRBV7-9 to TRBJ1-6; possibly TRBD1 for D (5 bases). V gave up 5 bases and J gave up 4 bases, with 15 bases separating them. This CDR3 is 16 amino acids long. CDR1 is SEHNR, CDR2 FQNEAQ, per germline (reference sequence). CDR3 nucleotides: TGTGCCAGCAGCCTCGCCGGGGGAGGGTATAATTCACCCCTCCACTTT. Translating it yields CASSLAGGGYNSPLHF.

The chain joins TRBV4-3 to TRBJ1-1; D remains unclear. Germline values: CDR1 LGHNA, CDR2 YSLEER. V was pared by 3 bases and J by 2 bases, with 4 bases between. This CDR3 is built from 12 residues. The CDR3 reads CASSHGNTEAFF. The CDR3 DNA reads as TGCGCCAGCAGCCACGGTAACACTGAAGCTTTCTTT.

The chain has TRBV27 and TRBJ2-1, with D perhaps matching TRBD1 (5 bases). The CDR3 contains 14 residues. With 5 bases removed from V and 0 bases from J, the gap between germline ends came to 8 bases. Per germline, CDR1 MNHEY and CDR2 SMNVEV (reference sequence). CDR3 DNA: TGTGCCAGCAGTCCTCAGGGCTCCTACAATGAGCAGTTCTTC. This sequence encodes CASSPQGSYNEQFF.

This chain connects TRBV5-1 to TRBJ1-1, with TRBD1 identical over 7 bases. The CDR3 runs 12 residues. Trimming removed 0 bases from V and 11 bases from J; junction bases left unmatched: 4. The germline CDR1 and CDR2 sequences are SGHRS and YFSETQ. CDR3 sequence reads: CASSLGDSSAFF. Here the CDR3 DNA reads TGCGCCAGCAGCTTGGGGGACAGTAGCGCTTTCTTT.

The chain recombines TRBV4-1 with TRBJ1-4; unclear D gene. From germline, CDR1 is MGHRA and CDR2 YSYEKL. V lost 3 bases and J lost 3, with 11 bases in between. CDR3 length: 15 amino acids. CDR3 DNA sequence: TGCGCCAGCAGCCACTCCGGGTTCTCTAATGAAAAACTGTTTTTT. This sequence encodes CASSHSGFSNEKLFF.

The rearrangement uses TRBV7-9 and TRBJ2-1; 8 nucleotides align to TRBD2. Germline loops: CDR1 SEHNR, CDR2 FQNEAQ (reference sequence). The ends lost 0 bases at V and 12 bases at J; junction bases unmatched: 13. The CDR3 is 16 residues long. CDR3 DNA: TGTGCCAGCAGCTTAGCCATGGGGGAGCGGGAGAGGGTGCAGTTCTTC. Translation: CASSLAMGERERVQFF.

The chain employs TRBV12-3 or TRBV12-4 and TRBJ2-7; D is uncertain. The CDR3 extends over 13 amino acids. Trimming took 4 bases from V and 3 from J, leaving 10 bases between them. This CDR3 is CASSYSIRYEQYF. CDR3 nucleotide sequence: TGTGCCAGCAGTTACAGTATTCGCTACGAGCAGTACTTC.

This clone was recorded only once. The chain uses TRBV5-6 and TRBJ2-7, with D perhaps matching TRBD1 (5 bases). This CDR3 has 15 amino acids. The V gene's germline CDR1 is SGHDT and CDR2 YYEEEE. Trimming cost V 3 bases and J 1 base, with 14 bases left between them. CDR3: CASSSLGRISYEQYF. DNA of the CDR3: TGTGCCAGCAGCTCGCTGGGGCGGATTTCCTACGAGCAGTACTTC.

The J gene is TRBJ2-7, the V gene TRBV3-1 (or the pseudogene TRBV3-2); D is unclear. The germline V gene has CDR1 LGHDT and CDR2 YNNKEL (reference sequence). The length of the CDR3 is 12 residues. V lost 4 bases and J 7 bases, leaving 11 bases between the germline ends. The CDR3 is CASSLGTREQYF. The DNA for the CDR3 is TGTGCCAGCAGCCTCGGAACCAGGGAGCAGTACTTC.

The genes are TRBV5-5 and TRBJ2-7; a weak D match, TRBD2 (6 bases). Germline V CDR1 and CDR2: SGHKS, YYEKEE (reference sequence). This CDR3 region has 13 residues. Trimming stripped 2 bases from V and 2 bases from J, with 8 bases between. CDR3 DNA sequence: TGTGCCAGCAGCTTTTGGACTACCTACGAGCAGTACTTC. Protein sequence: CASSFWTTYEQYF. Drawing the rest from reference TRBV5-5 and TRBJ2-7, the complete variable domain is DAGVTQSPTHLIKTRGQQVTLRCSPISGHKSVSWYQQVLGQGPQFIFQYYEKEERGRGNFPDRFSARQFPNYSSELNVNALLLGDSALYLCASSFWTTYEQYFGPGTRLTVT.

CDR3 residues: CASSPPFRQPQHF. DNA for the CDR3: TGTGCCAGCAGTCCCCCTTTTCGTCAGCCCCAGCATTTT. The gene calls are TRBV6-2 or TRBV6-3 and TRBJ1-5; no clear D gene. This CDR3 is built from 13 residues. The V end was cut by 5 bases, the J end by 6 bases, with 11 bases between. Looked up from germline, CDR1 is MNHEY and CDR2 is SVGEGT.

The CDR3 coding sequence is TGTGCCAGTAGTATAGAGGAGGATCGCAATCAGCCCCAGCATTTT. Protein product: CASSIEEDRNQPQHF. The chain combines TRBV19 with TRBJ1-5, with no clear D. The CDR3 extends over 15 amino acids. Per the germline V gene, CDR1 is LNHDA and CDR2 is SQIVND (reference sequence). V lost 0 bases to trimming and J lost 2 bases, with 8 bases between them.

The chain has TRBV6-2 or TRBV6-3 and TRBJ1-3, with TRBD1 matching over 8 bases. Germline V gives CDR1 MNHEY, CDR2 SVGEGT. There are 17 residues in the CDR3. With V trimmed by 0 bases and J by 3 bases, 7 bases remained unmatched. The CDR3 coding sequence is TGTGCCAGCAGTTACTCCCGGACAGGGACTTTTGGAAACACCATATATTTT. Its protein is CASSYSRTGTFGNTIYF.

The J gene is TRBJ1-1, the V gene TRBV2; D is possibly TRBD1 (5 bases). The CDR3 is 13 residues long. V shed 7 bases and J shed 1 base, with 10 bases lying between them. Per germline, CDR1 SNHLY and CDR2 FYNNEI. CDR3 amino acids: CASIPQENTEAFF. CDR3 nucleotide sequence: TGTGCCAGCATCCCACAGGAGAACACTGAAGCTTTCTTT.